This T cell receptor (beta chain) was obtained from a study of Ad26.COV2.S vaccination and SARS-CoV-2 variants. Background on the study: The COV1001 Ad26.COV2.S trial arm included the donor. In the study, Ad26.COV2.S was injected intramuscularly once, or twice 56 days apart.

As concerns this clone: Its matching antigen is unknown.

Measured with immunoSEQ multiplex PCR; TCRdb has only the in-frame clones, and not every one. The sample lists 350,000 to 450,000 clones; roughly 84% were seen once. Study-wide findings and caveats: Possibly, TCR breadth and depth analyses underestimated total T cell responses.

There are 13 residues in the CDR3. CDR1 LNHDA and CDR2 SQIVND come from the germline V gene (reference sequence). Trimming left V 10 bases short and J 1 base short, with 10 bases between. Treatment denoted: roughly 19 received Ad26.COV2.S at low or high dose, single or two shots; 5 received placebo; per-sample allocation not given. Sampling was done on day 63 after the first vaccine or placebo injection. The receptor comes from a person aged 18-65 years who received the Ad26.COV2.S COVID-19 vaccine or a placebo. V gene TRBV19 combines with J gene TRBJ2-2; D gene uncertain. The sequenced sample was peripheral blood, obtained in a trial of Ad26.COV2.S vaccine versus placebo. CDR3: CATQIMNTGELFF. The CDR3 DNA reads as TGTGCCACCCAAATCATGAACACCGGGGAGCTGTTTTTT.